The clone carrying this T cell receptor (beta chain) appeared a few times. The antigen remains unidentified. The sample comes from a study of beta chain features in type 1 diabetes. In the study overall: Patients shared similar age, gender and cell yields with healthy donors. General study results and limits: Researchers reported that naive, central memory and Treg TCRB repertoires appeared more similar in patients than in healthy donors. Resolution of whether HLA type affects TCRB rearrangement was not achieved here.

CDR3 length: 16 residues. J lost 7 bases, V lost 3 bases, and 9 bases had no gene match. CDR1 LNHDA and CDR2 SQIVND come from the germline V gene (reference sequence). Since all of the isolated RNA was reverse transcribed, expressed TCRB transcripts were what got sequenced. TCRdb's table, derived via immunoSEQ multiplex PCR, lists solely in-frame clones and lacks some. Among a few hundred thousand clones listed, more than 9.5% were seen once. This sequence joins TRBV19 and TRBJ2-1, with 10 positions matching TRBD1. The source of this sequence is a woman in her twenties or thirties in good health. The material sequenced was naive CD4+ T cells from blood. The CDR3 DNA reads as TGTGCCAGTAGTATTCTTGGGACAGGGGTATCGAATGAGCAGTTCTTC. Translated, it gives CASSILGTGVSNEQFF.